The clone carrying this T cell receptor (beta chain) has just a few counts. One junction end disagrees with the germline gene, perhaps due to a read error. CDR1 and CDR2 (germline): SGHVS, FQNEAQ. The CDR3 consists of 17 residues. TCRdb re-called the multiplex PCR reads through MiXCR, storing one row per CDR3 protein. The sample records 30,000 to 40,000 distinct CDR3 sequences, 36% being singletons. This sample was taken from a study of breast tumors, draining lymph nodes, adjacent tissues. The TCR originated in a female donor with breast cancer. Some clones in this sample may be carry-over from other donors' samples. Sequencing was done on a sample of breast tumor tissue. The chain combines TRBV7-8 with TRBJ2-7; the D call may be TRBD1 or TRBD2 (5 bases each). This CDR3 reads CASSLGSQGVLVYEQYF. The CDR3, as DNA: TGTGCCAGCAGCTTGGGTTCTCAGGGAGTCCTTGTCTACGAACAGTACTTC.